The 10 T cell receptor beta chains below come from one sample, sequenced in a study of vaccination effects on CD4 cells after COVID-19. The protocol was immunoSEQ multiplex PCR, while the TCRdb copy is restricted to in-frame clones and leaves out a portion. The sample consists of more than 45,000 clones, about 78% of them appearing once. Following an approximately 10-day culture, CD4+ T cells were purified. The antigens for these receptors are not known. The sample was CD4+ T cells from PBMCs cultured without peptide, taken before COVID-19 vaccination. The receptors come from a human donor who had a prior SARS-CoV-2 infection.

The chain is built from TRBV5-6 and TRBJ2-5; D unresolved. Per the germline V gene, CDR1 is SGHDT and CDR2 is YYEEEE. CDR3 length: 16 residues. V lost 0 bases and J lost 1, with 13 bases in between. This chain's CDR3 is CASSLAFGWGQETQYF. Here the CDR3 DNA reads TGTGCCAGCAGCTTGGCCTTCGGTTGGGGCCAAGAGACCCAGTACTTC.

The rearrangement uses TRBV19 and TRBJ2-5; maybe TRBD1 (6 bases). V lost 1 base and J 1 base, leaving 13 bases between the germline ends. The CDR3 consists of 16 residues. Germline-derived CDR1 and CDR2 are LNHDA and SQIVND (reference sequence). The CDR3 bases are TGTGCCAGTAGTATAGCCCCAGGACAGATCCAAGAGACCCAGTACTTC. Translating it yields CASSIAPGQIQETQYF.

The rearrangement links TRBV19 to TRBJ2-1; 10 nucleotides agree with TRBD2. Germline lookup yields CDR1 LNHDA and CDR2 SQIVND (reference sequence). This CDR3 has 17 amino acids. V lost 2 bases to trimming and J lost 0 bases; unmatched junction nucleotides: 4. The CDR3 nucleotides read TGTGCCAGTAGTATAATGGCTAGCGGGGGCTCCTACAATGAGCAGTTCTTC. Protein product: CASSIMASGGSYNEQFF. Full variable domain (missing parts from reference TRBV19 and TRBJ2-1): DGGITQSPKYLFRKEGQNVTLSCEQNLNHDAMYWYRQDPGQGLRLIYYSQIVNDFQKGDIAEGYSVSREKKESFPLTVTSAQKNPTAFYLCASSIMASGGSYNEQFFGPGTRLTVL.

The gene calls are TRBV9 and TRBJ2-5; perhaps TRBD2 as D (6 bases). The germline V gene has CDR1 SGDLS and CDR2 YYNGEE. The CDR3 runs 13 residues. Trimming took 5 bases from V and 5 from J, leaving 13 bases between them. The CDR3 DNA is TGTGCCAGCAGGAGCGCGGGGTCGGAGACCCAGTACTTC. Its protein is CASRSAGSETQYF.

This clone was seen a few times. The chain uses TRBV19 and TRBJ1-2; D is unresolved. The CDR3 sequence is 13 residues long. CDR1 and CDR2 (germline): LNHDA, SQIVND (reference sequence). The V end was cut by 0 bases, the J end by 3 bases, with 5 bases between. CDR3 amino acids: CASSIDRYYGYTF. CDR3 nucleotide sequence: TGTGCCAGTAGTATAGACAGATACTATGGCTACACCTTC.

The rearrangement links TRBV30 to TRBJ2-7; TRBD2 matches at 9 bases. Germline V gene sequence: CDR1 GTSNPN, CDR2 SVGIG (reference sequence). The CDR3 length is 15 residues. The J segment lost 4 bases and the V segment lost 5 bases, leaving 12 bases of the junction unmatched. DNA for the CDR3: TGTGCCTGGGAAACTCCCGGGACTAGCAGATACGAGCAGTACTTC. Protein product: CAWETPGTSRYEQYF.

This chain uses TRBV7-3 with TRBJ2-1; TRBD2 matches at 12 bases. V shed 3 bases, J shed 9 bases, and the junction held 3 bases outside the gene matches. The germline V gene has CDR1 SGHTA and CDR2 FQGTGA. The CDR3 contains 14 residues. CDR3 protein: CASSLTSGGTEQFF. Here the CDR3 DNA reads TGTGCCAGCAGCTTGACTAGCGGGGGAACTGAGCAGTTCTTC. Using reference TRBV7-3 and TRBJ2-1 for the parts outside the CDR3, the full variable domain is GAGVSQTPSNKVTEKGKYVELRCDPISGHTALYWYRQSLGQGPEFLIYFQGTGAADDSGLPNDRFFAVRPEGSVSTLKIQRTERGDSAVYLCASSLTSGGTEQFFGPGTRLTVL.

This clone was counted a single time. The chain joins TRBV4-2 to TRBJ2-5; TRBD1 might be the D (5 bases). This CDR3 has 13 residues. V lost 3 bases to trimming and J lost 2 bases, with 7 bases between them. Germline V gives CDR1 LGHNA, CDR2 YNFKEQ. Here the CDR3 reads CASSHTGQETQYF. The CDR3 DNA sequence: TGTGCCAGCAGCCATACAGGACAAGAGACCCAGTACTTC.

The V call is TRBV30, the J call TRBJ1-4; D is possibly TRBD1 (5 bases). CDR1 GTSNPN and CDR2 SVGIG come from the germline V gene (reference sequence). V lost 4 bases and J lost 7, with 25 bases in between. This CDR3 contains 17 residues. The CDR3 reads CAWNSGTTAVIGEKLFF. CDR3 nucleotides: TGTGCCTGGAATTCGGGGACTACCGCGGTAATAGGTGAAAAACTGTTTTTT.

The chain uses TRBV19 and TRBJ2-7; weak D call: TRBD1 (5 bases). Germline CDR1 LNHDA, CDR2 SQIVND (reference sequence). CDR3 length: 12 residues. V shed 6 bases and J shed 5 bases, with 11 bases lying between them. The CDR3 protein is CASRHDSNEQYF. The CDR3 DNA reads as TGTGCCAGTAGACATGACAGTAACGAGCAGTACTTC.